Included here is one TCR beta chain sequence, with context. The antigen is not known. These data are taken from a study of cytomegalovirus exposure and HLA in healthy donors. In the PCR, 60 Vbeta and 13 Jbeta primers were used. Measured with immunoSEQ multiplex PCR; TCRdb has only the in-frame clones, and not every one. This sample has some 130,000 clones; 76% occur once, and the top ten carry about 2.9%. Whole-study findings and limits: DRB1 had the most TCR associations and HLA-C the fewest, a later analysis found, with rates varying by HLA locus.

The CDR3 extends over 13 amino acids. The germline V gene encodes CDR1 SGHRS and CDR2 YFSETQ. V was shortened by 0 bases and J by 8 bases, with 11 bases between the two germline ends. Sequenced sample: PBMCs. The V gene is TRBV5-1, the J gene TRBJ1-2; D possibly corresponds to TRBD1 (6 bases). The origin of this receptor is a man aged 40-49 years in good health and CMV-seronegative. The CDR3 spells CASSLGQAWGYTF. CDR3 sequence (DNA): TGCGCCAGCAGCTTGGGACAGGCCTGGGGCTACACCTTC.